This TCR beta chain was profiled in a study of T-cell memory formation after mild COVID-19 (dated by TCRdb to the early 2020s). For context, the study as a whole: TCR sequence clusters from the two donors were found to be largely donor specific. In a couple of donors, T-cell clones that expanded and contracted after mild COVID-19 were tracked by sequencing TCRalpha and TCRbeta repertoires over time. The cohort comprised two young, previously healthy adult volunteers, one female and one male.

Broad study findings and their caveats: Some responding clones were found in pre-infection memory, which suggests that pre-existing cross-reactive memory T cells took part in the SARS-CoV-2 response. The second-wave clones that peaked on day 37 were not confirmed to be SARS-CoV-2 specific. Contracting CD4+ clones appeared mostly in the CM and EM memory subsets, whereas CD8+ clones were enriched in EMRA. Balanced CD4/CD8 phenotypes were observed for clones contracting from day 15 to 85, whereas a bias towards CD4+ was observed for a second wave of clones expanding from day 15 to 37. Only a couple of mild cases were covered by the study, and larger cohorts that include severe cases with pre-infection samples were considered necessary.

This clonotype has a count of ten or more. No cognate antigen has been identified for it. No clone much larger than this one lies a single base away; base qualities are absent. A distance of 11 bases separates the germline ends of V and J, which lose 6 bases and 5 bases respectively. The CDR3 runs 13 residues from the cysteine to the phenylalanine. The only DNA kept is the CDR3, 39 bases in frame from the first base. The sequencing machine was an Illumina NovaSeq 6000. Using 5'RACE with constant-segment primers, TCRalpha and TCRbeta cDNA libraries were constructed, with sample barcodes and unique molecular identifiers added in the process. Trizol reagent was used to extract RNA from every sample. Libraries were amplified in two PCR steps, with a second sample barcode and Illumina TruSeq adapters added in the second step. Sequencing of the libraries was done on an Illumina NovaSeq, producing 2 x 150 bp paired-end reads. The published analysis was carried out like this. Demultiplexing of reads and collapsing into UMI-guided consensus sequences were performed with migec v1.2.7. Using mixcr v2.1.11, UMI consensuses were aligned to TRA and TRB V and J templates and then assembled into clonotypes. A clonotype was counted as expanded or contracted only if both edgeR and NoisET called the change significant, with noise models trained on biological replicates. edgeR calls used a false discovery rate-adjusted p below 0.01 and a log2 fold-change threshold of 1. As an exploratory analysis of dynamics, max-normalized trajectories of the 1000 most abundant clonotypes were examined with PCA combined with hierarchical clustering. The CD4 or CD8 phenotype of responding clones was assigned using the separately sequenced CD4+ and CD8+ repertoires. TCRdb handled the public reads itself, with Q25 trimming in fastp and clone calling in MiXCR, and kept productive beta chains. Duplicate CDR3 protein sequences are folded into a single record with the most common DNA and genes. The V and J calls follow TCRdb's processing rather than the paper's. Recorded for this sample are 180,000 or so distinct CDR3 sequences; around 10% of them occurred a single time. The ten top clones hold roughly 3.8% of the sample.

Ficoll-Paque density gradient centrifugation was the method used to isolate PBMCs. This chain joins TRBV12-3 or TRBV12-4 to TRBJ2-1, with a tentative D gene TRBD1 over 5 matching bases. The sequenced sample was PBMCs or a T cell subset sorted from them (not recorded which). The sequence came from a man aged 18 to 30 who had mild COVID-19 (a few samples of this study predate the infection). The sample titles of this study are shuffled in the database, so cell type and time point are left out; the donor was told from shared clones. The CDR3 reads as follows: CASSWGRNNEQFF. The DNA sequence reads TGTGCCAGCAGCTGGGGCAGGAACAATGAGCAGTTCTTC.